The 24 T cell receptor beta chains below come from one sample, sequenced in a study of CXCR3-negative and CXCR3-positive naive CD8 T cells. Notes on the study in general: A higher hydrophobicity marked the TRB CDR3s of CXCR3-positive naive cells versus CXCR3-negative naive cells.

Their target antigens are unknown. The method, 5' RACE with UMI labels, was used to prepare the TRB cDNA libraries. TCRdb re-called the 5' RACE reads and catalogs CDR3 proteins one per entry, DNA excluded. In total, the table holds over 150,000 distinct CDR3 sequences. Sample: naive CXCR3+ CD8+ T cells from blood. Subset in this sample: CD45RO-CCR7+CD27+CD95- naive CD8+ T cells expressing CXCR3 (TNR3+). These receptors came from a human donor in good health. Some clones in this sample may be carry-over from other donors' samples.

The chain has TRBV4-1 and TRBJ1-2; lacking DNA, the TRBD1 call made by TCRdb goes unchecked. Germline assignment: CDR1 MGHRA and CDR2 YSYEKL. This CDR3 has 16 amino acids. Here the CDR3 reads CASSQDPTGGSYGYTF.

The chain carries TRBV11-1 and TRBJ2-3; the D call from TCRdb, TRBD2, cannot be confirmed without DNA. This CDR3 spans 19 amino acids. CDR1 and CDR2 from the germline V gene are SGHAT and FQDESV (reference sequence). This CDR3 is CASSSTLSTSGESTDTQYF.

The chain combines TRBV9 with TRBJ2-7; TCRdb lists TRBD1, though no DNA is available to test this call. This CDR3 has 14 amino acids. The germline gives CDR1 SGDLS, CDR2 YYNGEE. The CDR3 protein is CASSVGQGGYEQYF.

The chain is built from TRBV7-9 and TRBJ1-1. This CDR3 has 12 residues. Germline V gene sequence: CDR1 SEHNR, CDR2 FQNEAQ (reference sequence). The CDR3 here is CASSPTNTEAFF. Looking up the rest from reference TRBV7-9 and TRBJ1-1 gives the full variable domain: DTGVSQNPRHKITKRGQNVTFRCDPISEHNRLYWYRQTLGQGPEFLTYFQNEAQLEKSRLLSDRFSAERPKGSFSTLEIQRTEQGDSAMYLCASSPTNTEAFFGQGTRLTVV.

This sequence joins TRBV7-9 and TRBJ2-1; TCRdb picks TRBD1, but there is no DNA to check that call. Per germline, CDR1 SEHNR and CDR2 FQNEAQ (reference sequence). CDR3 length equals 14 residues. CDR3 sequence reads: CASRPPGQINEQFF. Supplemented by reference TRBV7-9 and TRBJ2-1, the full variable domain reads DTGVSQNPRHKITKRGQNVTFRCDPISEHNRLYWYRQTLGQGPEFLTYFQNEAQLEKSRLLSDRFSAERPKGSFSTLEIQRTEQGDSAMYLCASRPPGQINEQFFGPGTRLTVL.

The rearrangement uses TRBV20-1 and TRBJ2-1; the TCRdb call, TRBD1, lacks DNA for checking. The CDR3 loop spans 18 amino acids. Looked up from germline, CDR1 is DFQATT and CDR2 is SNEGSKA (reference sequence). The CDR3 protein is CSAKHPQSDPPSHNEQFF.

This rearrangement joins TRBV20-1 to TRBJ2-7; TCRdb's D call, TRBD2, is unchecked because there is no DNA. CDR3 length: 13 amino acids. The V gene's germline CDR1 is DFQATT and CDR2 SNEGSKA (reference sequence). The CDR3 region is CSARGVSSYEQYF.

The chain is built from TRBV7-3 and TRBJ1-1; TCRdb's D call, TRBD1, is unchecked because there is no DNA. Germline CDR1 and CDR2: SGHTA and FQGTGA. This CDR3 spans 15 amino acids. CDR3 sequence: CASSPENGGQTEAFF.

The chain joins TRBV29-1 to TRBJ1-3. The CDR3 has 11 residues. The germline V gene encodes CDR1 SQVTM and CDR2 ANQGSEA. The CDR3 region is CSVEDLGTIYF.

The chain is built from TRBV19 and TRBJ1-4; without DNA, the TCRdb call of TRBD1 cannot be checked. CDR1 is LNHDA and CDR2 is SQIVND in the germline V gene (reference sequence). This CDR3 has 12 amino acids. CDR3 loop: CASTSGNEKLFF.

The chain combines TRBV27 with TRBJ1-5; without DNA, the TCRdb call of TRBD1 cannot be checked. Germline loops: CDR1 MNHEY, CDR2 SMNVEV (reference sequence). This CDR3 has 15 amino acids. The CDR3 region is CASSYRGAGNQPQHF.

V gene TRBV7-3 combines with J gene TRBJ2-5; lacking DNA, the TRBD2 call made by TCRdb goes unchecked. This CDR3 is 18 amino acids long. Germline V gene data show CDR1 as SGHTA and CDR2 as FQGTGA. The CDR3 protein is CASSFGLSRGPWQETQYF.

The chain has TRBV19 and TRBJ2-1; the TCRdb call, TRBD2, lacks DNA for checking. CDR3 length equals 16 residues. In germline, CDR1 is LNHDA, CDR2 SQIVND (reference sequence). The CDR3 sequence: CASSPYASGPYNEQFF.

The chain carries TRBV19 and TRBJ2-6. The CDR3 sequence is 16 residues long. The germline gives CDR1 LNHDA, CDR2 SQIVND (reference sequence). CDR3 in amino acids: CASSIGYPSGANVLTF. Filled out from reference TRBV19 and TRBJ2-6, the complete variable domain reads DGGITQSPKYLFRKEGQNVTLSCEQNLNHDAMYWYRQDPGQGLRLIYYSQIVNDFQKGDIAEGYSVSREKKESFPLTVTSAQKNPTAFYLCASSIGYPSGANVLTFGAGSRLTVL.

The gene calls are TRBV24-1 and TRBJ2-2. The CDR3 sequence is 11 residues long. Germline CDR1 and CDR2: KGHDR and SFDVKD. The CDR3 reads CATSVTGELFF.

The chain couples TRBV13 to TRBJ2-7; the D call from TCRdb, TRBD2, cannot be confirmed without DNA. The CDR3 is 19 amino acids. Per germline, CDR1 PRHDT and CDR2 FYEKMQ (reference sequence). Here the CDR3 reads CASSARTSGAELDSYEQYF.

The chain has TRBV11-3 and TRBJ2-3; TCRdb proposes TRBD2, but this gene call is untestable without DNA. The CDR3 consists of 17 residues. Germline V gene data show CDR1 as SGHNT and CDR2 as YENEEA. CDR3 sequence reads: CASSPRGLAGITDTQYF. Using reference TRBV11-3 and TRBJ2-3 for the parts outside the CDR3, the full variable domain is EAGVVQSPRYKIIEKKQPVAFWCNPISGHNTLYWYLQNLGQGPELLIRYENEEAVDDSQLPKDRFSAERLKGVDSTLKIQPAELGDSAVYLCASSPRGLAGITDTQYFGPGTRLTVL.

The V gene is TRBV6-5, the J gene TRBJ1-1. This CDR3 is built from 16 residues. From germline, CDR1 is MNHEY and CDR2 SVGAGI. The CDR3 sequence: CASSYSSYGIDTEAFF.

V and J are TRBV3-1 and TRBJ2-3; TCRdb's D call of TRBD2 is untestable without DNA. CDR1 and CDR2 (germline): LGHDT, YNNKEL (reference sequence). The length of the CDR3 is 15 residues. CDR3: CTSSQGDSNTDTQYF.

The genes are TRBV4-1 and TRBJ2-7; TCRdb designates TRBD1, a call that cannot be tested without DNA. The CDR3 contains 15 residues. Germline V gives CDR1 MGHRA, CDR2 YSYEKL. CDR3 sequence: CASGQAITGSYEQYF.

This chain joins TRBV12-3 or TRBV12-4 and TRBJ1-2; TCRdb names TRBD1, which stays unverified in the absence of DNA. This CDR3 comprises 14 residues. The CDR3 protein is CASSLQGAGYGYTF.

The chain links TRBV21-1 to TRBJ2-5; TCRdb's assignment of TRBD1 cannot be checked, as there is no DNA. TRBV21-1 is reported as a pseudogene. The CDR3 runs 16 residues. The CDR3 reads CASSNVQGAPPVTQYF.

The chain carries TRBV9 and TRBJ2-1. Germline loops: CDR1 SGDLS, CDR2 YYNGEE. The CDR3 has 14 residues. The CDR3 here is CASSVDDIFGEQFF.

The CDR3 spells CASSLGRIAEAFF. The chain has TRBV27 and TRBJ1-1; TCRdb names TRBD1, which stays unverified in the absence of DNA. Germline CDR1 and CDR2: MNHEY and SMNVEV (reference sequence). This CDR3 has 13 amino acids.